The T cell receptor beta chain described here comes from a study of blood T cell repertoires in COVID-19 (dated by TCRdb to between 2020 and 2021). For the study in its entirety: Samples from collaborators originated in the United States, Italy and Spain and spanned both the acute and convalescent phases of COVID-19. The samples were drawn from two sources: the first 160 participants of the ongoing ImmuneRACE study, and 1,000 to 1,500 subjects contributed by 6 global collaborators. The material from the prospective study consisted of cDNA or gDNA derived from T cells, B-cell-depleted T cells, or PBMCs. A freely available public database, intended as a resource for researchers studying the immune response to SARS-CoV-2, is where the repertoires were released. The dataset comprised deeply sampled blood TCRbeta repertoires from subjects exposed to, actively infected with, or recovered from COVID-19. Nearly every sample came with metadata listing a de-identified subject ID, COVID-19 status, age in years and sex. Where HLA class I and class II types were available, the types were taken from metadata supplied by the sample provider, not from assay-based typing. The paper's findings and limits, for the study overall: The quantity of clinical and demographic metadata differed by source and by participant and was supplied without curation.

Notes on this clone: Its target antigen remains unknown. Qualities for individual bases were not recorded, and no much larger clone is one base off.

The CDR3, from cysteine to phenylalanine, totals 18 residues. Only the CDR3 portion is preserved as DNA: 54 bases, with reading frame beginning at the first base. After removal of 5 bases from V and 7 bases from J, the junction retains 18 bases not matched to a gene. The germline V gene (reference sequence) specifies LNHDA as CDR1 and SQIVND as CDR2. TCRbeta CDR3 regions were amplified from genomic DNA by means of the immunoSEQ Assay, a bias-controlled multiplex PCR. In the original analysis: Within the assay, amplification of reference gene primers was used to estimate how many nucleated cells each sample contained. Sequence reads were collapsed and filtered to measure the absolute abundance of every unique TCRbeta CDR3 rearrangement. For each sample, productive Simpson clonality was calculated as the square root of Simpson's diversity index across productive rearrangements. TCRdb limited this immuneACCESS table to in-frame rearrangements with V and J called. A share of clones is missing; checked studies link under half to unresolved V genes, and the rest is unexplained. From that table come the V and J calls and clone size; the DNA was used to work out D and trimming. The sample table holds approximately 150,000 clones, of which just under 85% were seen once. The top ten constitute 6.2% of the sample.

Enrolling through a virtual design, the prospective study's participants ranged in age from roughly 18 to 89 years and lived across some 22 United States geographic areas. To assign participants to cohorts, the prospective study relied on clinical history that participants themselves reported in a screening survey and a study questionnaire. Recovered participants in ImmuneRACE Cohort 3 were defined by two consecutive negative NP/OP PCR tests, clearance by a healthcare professional, or resolution of symptoms. Each participant in the prospective study had whole blood, serum and a nasopharyngeal or oropharyngeal swab collected by mobile phlebotomists. Additional blood draws and questionnaires over an approximately two-month period could optionally be provided by prospective study participants. Prospective study blood samples were shipped either frozen or at room temperature before DNA extraction.

The source of this sequence is a woman aged 40-49 years who had recovered from COVID-19. The chain couples TRBV19 to TRBJ1-5, and 9 bases in between align with TRBD1. Sequenced input: PBMCs or T cells enriched from blood (not recorded which). This receptor carries the CDR3 CASSGLRGQGKVGQPQHF. The nucleotide sequence is TGTGCCAGTAGTGGCCTCCGGGGACAGGGAAAGGTCGGACAGCCCCAGCATTTT.